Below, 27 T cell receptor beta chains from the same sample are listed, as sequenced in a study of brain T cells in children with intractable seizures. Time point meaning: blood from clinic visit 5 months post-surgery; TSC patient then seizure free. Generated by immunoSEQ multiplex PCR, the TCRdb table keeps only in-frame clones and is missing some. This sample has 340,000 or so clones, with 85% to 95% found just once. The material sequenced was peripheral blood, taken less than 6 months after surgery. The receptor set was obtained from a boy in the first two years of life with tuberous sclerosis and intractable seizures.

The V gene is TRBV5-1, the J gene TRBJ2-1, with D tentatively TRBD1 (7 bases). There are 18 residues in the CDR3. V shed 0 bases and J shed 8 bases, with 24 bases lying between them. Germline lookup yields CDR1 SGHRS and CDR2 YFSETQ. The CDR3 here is CASSLVPPNRGGEDEQFF. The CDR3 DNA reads TGCGCCAGCAGCTTGGTCCCCCCTAACAGGGGTGGGGAGGATGAGCAGTTCTTC.

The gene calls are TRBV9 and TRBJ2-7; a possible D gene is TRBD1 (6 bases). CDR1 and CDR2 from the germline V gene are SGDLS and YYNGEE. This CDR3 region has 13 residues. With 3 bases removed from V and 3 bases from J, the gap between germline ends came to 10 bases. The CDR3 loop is CASSEQGGYEQYF. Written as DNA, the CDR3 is TGTGCCAGCAGCGAACAGGGCGGCTACGAGCAGTACTTC.

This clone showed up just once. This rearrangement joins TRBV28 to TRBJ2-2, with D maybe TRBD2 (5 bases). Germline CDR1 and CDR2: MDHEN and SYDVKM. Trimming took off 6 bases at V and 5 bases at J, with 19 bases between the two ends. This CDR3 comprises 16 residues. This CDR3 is CASSRRVGVGTGELFF. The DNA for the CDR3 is TGTGCCAGCAGCCGGCGGGTCGGTGTTGGGACCGGGGAGCTGTTTTTT. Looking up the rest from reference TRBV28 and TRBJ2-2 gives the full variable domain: DVKVTQSSRYLVKRTGEKVFLECVQDMDHENMFWYRQDPGLGLRLIYFSYDVKMKEKGDIPEGYSVSREKKERFSLILESASTNQTSMYLCASSRRVGVGTGELFFGEGSRLTVL.

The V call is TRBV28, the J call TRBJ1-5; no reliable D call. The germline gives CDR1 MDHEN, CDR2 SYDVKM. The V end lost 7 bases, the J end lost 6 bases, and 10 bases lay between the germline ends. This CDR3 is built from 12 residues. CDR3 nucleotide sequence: TGTGCCAGCAAAGACGGTAGTCAGCCCCAGCATTTT. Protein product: CASKDGSQPQHF.

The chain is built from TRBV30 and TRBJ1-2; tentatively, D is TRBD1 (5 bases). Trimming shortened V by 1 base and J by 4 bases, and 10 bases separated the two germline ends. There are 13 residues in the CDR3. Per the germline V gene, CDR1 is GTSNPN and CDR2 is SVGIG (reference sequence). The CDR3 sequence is CAWSAGTAYGYTF. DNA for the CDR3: TGTGCCTGGAGTGCTGGGACCGCCTATGGCTACACCTTC.

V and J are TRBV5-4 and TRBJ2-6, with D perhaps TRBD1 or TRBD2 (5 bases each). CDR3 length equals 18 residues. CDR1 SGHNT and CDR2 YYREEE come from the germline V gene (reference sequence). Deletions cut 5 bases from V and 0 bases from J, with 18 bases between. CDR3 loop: CASRRREGWSSGANVLTF. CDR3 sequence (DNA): TGTGCCAGCAGGAGGCGCGAGGGGTGGAGCTCTGGGGCCAACGTCCTGACTTTC.

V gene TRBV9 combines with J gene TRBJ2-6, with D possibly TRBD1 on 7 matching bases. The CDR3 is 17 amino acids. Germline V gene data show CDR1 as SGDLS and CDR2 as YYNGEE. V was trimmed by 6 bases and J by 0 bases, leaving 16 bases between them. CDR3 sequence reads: CASTAAGQPSGANVLTF. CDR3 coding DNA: TGTGCCAGCACCGCCGCGGGACAGCCCTCTGGGGCCAACGTCCTGACTTTC.

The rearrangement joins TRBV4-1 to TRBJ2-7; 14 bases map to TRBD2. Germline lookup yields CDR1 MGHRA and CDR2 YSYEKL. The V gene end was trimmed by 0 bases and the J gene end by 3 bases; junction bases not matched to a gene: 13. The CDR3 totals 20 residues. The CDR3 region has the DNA TGCGCCAGCAGCCAAGACACCGGGACTAGCGGGAGACAAGTCCACTACGAGCAGTACTTC. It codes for CASSQDTGTSGRQVHYEQYF.

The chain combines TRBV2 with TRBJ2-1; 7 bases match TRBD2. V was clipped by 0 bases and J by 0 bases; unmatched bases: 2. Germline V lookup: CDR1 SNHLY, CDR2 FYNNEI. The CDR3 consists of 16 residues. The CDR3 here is CASSEARLASYNEQFF. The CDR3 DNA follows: TGTGCCAGCAGTGAAGCGCGACTAGCCTCCTACAATGAGCAGTTCTTC.

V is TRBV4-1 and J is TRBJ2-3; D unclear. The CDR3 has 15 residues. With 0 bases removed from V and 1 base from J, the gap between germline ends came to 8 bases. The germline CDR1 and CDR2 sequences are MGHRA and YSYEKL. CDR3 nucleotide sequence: TGCGCCAGCAGCCAAGATCCCGGCGGCACAGATACGCAGTATTTT. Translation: CASSQDPGGTDTQYF.

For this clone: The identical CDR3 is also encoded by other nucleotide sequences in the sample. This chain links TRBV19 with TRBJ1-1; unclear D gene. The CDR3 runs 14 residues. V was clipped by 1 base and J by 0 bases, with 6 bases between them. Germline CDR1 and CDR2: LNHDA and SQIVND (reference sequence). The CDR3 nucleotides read TGTGCCAGTAGTATAGGGCAGTTGAACACTGAAGCTTTCTTT. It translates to CASSIGQLNTEAFF. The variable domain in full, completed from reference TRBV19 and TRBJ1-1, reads DGGITQSPKYLFRKEGQNVTLSCEQNLNHDAMYWYRQDPGQGLRLIYYSQIVNDFQKGDIAEGYSVSREKKESFPLTVTSAQKNPTAFYLCASSIGQLNTEAFFGQGTRLTVV.

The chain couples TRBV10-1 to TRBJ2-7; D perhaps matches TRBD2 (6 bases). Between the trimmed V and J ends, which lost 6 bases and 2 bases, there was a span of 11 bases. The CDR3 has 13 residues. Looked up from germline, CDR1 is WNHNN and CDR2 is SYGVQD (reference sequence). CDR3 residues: CASSQGLTYEQYF. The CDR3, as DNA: TGCGCCAGCAGCCAGGGACTGACCTACGAGCAGTACTTC.

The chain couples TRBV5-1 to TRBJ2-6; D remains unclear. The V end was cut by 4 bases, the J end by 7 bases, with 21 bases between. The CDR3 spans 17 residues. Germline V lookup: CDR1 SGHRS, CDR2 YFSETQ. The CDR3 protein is CASSPIFGATAANVLTF. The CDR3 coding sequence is TGCGCCAGCAGCCCCATCTTTGGCGCCACTGCAGCCAACGTCCTGACTTTC.

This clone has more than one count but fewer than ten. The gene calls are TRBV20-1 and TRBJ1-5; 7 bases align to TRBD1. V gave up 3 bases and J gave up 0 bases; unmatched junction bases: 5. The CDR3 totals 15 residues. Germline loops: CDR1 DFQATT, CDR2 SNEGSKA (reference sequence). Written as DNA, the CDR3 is TGCAGTGCTAGTCCCGGGACAGATAGCAATCAGCCCCAGCATTTT. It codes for CSASPGTDSNQPQHF.

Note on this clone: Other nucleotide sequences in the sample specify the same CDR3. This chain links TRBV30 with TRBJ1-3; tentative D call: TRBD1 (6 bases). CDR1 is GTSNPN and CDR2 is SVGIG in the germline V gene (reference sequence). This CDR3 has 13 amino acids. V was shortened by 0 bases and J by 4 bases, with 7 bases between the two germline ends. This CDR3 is CAWSVQGGNTIYF. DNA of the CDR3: TGTGCCTGGAGTGTACAGGGCGGAAACACCATATATTTT.

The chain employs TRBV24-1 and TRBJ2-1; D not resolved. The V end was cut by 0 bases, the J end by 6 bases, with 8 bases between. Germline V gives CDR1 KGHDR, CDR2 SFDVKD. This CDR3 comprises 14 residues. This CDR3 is CATSDLDLGNEQFF. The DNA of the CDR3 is TGTGCCACCAGTGATTTGGATCTCGGCAATGAGCAGTTCTTC.

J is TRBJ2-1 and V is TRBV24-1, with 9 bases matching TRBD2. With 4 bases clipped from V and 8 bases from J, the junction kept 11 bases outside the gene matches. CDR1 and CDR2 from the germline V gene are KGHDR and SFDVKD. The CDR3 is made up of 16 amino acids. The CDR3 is CATSDNSGGVFDEQFF. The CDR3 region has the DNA TGTGCCACCAGTGACAATAGCGGGGGAGTGTTCGATGAGCAGTTCTTC.

CDR3 sequence (DNA): TGTGCCAGCAGTTTAGCGGGAGGATACGAGCAGTACTTC. Protein product: CASSLAGGYEQYF. This rearrangement joins TRBV6-6 to TRBJ2-7; TRBD2 matches 10 bases. The CDR3 loop spans 13 amino acids. V dropped 4 bases and J dropped 4; count of bases not matched to a gene: 1. The germline CDR1 and CDR2 sequences are MNHNY and SVGAGI (reference sequence).

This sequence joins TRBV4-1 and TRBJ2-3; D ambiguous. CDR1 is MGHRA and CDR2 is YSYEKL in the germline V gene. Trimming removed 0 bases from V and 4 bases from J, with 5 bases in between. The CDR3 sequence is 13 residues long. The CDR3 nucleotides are TGCGCCAGCAGCCAAGATGGTCCAGATACGCAGTATTTT. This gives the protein CASSQDGPDTQYF.

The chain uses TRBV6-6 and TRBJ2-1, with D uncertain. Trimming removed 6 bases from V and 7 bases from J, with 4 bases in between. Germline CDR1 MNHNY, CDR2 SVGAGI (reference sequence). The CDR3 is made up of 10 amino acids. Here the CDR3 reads CASSQNEQFF. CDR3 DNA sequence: TGTGCCAGCAGCCAGAATGAGCAGTTCTTC.

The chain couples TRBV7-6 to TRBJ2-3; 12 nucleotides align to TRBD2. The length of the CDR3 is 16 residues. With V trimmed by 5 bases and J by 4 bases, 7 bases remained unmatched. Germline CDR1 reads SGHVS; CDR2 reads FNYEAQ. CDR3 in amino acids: CASSAGTSGSADTQYF. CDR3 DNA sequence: TGTGCCAGCAGCGCTGGGACTAGCGGGTCTGCAGATACGCAGTATTTT.

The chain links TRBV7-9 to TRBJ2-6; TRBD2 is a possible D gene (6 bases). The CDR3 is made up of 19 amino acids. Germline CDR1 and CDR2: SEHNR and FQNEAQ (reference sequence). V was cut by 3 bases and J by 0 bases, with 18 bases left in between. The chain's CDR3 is CASSFLPVTSLSGANVLTF. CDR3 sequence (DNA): TGTGCCAGCAGCTTCCTTCCGGTTACTAGCCTCTCTGGGGCCAACGTCCTGACTTTC.

The CDR3 protein is CASSLLPGQGYEQYF. CDR3 bases: TGTGCCAGCAGCTTACTCCCGGGACAGGGTTACGAGCAGTACTTC. V and J are TRBV11-3 and TRBJ2-7; the match to TRBD1 covers 9 bases. CDR3 size: 15 residues. V gave up 2 bases and J gave up 4 bases; unmatched junction bases: 6. From germline, CDR1 is SGHNT and CDR2 YENEEA.

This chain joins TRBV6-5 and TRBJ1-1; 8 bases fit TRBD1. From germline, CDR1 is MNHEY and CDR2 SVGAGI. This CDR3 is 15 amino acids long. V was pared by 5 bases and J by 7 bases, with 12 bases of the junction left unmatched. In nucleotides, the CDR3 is TGTGCCAGCAGTCAGGCCAGGGGGCGCCTTTATGAAGCTTTCTTT. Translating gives CASSQARGRLYEAFF.

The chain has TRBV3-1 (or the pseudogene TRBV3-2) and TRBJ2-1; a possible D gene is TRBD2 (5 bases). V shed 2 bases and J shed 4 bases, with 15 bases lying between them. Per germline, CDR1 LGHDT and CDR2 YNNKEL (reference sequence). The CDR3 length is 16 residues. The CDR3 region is CASSQTTEAVYNEQFF. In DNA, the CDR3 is TGTGCCAGCAGCCAAACCACGGAGGCAGTATACAATGAGCAGTTCTTC.

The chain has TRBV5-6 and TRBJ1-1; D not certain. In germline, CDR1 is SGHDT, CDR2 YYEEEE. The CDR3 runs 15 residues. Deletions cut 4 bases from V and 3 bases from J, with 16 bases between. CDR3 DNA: TGTGCCAGCAGCGGAACTACACGGGGTCACACTGAAGCTTTCTTT. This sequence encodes CASSGTTRGHTEAFF.

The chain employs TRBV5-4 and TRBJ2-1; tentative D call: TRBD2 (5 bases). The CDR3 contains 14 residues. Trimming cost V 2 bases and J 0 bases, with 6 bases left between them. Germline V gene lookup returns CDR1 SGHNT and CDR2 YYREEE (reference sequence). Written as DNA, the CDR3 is TGTGCCAGCAGCTTAGGACTCTCCTACAATGAGCAGTTCTTC. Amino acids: CASSLGLSYNEQFF.